Sequencing of this T cell receptor beta chain was carried out in a study of blood T cell repertoires in COVID-19. Study-wide background: Spain, Italy and the United States supplied samples that represented acute and convalescent COVID-19.

Germline V gene sequence: CDR1 MGHRA, CDR2 YSYEKL. Trimming shortened V by 1 base and J by 1 base, and 5 bases separated the two germline ends. The CDR3 is made up of 14 amino acids. Study processing details: Estimates of nucleated cell counts were drawn from the amplification of reference gene primers. Profiling relied on immunoSEQ multiplex PCR, and the TCRdb table lists in-frame clones only, not all of them. D and trimming come from the DNA, and the V and J calls and clone size come from that table. The repertoire consists of under 90,000 clones, with 60% to 75% occurring once and the leading ten covering around 5%.

Sequenced: peripheral blood. This TCR was recovered from a man aged 50 or older with active or convalescent COVID-19. This chain uses TRBV4-1 with TRBJ2-1, with D possibly TRBD2 on 5 matching bases. In DNA, the CDR3 is TGCGCCAGCAGCCAAGGAGGGTCCTACAATGAGCAGTTCTTC. Protein: CASSQGGSYNEQFF.